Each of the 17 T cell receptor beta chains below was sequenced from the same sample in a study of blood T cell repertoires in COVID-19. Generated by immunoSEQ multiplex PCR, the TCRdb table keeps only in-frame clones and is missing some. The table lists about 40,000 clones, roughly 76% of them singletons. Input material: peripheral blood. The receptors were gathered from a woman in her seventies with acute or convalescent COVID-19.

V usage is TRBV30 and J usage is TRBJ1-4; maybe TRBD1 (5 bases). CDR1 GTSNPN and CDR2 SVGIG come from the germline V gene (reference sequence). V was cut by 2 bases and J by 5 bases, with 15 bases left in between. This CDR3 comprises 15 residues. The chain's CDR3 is CAWSKVRGGNEKLFF. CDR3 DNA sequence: TGTGCCTGGAGTAAGGTCCGGGGGGGGAATGAAAAACTGTTTTTT. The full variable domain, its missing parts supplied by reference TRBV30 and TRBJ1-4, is SQTIHQWPATLVQPVGSPLSLECTVEGTSNPNLYWYRQAAGRGLQLLFYSVGIGQISSEVPQNLSASRPQDRQFILSSKKLLLSDSGFYLCAWSKVRGGNEKLFFGSGTQLSVL.

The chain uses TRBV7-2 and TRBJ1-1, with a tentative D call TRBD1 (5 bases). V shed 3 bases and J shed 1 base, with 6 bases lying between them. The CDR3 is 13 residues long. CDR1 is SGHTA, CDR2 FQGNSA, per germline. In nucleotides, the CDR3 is TGTGCCAGCAGCTTCACAGGGAACACTGAAGCTTTCTTT. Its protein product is CASSFTGNTEAFF.

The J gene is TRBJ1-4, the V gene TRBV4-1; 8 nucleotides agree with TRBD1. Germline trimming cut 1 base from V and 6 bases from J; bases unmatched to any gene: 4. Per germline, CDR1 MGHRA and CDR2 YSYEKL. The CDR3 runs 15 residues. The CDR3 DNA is TGCGCCAGCAGCCAAGGGACAGGGTGGGATGAAAAACTGTTTTTT. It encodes CASSQGTGWDEKLFF.

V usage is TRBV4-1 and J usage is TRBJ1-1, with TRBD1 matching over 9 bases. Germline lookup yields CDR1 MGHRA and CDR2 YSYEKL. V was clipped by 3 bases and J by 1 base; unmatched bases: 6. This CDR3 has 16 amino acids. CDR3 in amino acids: CASSHARDRANTEAFF. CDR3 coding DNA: TGCGCCAGCAGCCACGCCCGGGACAGGGCGAACACTGAAGCTTTCTTT.

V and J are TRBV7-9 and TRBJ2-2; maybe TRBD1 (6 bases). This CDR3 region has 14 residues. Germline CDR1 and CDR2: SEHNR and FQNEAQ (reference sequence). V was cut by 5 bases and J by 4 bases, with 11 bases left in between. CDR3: CASSVTGPTGELFF. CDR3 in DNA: TGTGCCAGCAGCGTAACAGGGCCCACCGGGGAGCTGTTTTTT.

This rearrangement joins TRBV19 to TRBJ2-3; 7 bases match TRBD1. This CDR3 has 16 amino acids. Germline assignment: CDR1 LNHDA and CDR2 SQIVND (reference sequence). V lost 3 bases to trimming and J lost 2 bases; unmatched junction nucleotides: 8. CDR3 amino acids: CASSIGTADPTDTQYF. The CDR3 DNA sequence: TGTGCCAGTAGTATCGGGACAGCGGATCCCACAGATACGCAGTATTTT.

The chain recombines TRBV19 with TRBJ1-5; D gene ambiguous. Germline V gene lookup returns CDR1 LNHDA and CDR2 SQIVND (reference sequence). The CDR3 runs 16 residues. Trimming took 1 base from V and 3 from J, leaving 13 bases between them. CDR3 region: CASSIGRQINNQPQHF. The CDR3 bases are TGTGCCAGTAGTATAGGGAGGCAGATCAACAATCAGCCCCAGCATTTT.

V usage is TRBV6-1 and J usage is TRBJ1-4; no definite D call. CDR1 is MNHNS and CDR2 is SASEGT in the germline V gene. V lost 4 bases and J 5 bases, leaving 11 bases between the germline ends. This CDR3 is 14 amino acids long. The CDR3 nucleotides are TGTGCCAGCAGTGGAGGGCAGGAAAATGAAAAACTGTTTTTT. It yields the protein CASSGGQENEKLFF.

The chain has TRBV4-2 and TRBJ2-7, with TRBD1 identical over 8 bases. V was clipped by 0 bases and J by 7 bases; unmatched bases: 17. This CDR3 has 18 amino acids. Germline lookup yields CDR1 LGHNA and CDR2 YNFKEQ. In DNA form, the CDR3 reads TGTGCCAGCAGCCAAGATGCCCAGGGGGCGTTGAGGGGAAAAGAGCAGTACTTC. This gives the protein CASSQDAQGALRGKEQYF.

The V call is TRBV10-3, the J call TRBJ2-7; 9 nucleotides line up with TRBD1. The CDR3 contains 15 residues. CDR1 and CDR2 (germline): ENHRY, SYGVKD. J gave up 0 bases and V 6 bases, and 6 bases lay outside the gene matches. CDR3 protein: CAIRSDRGSSYEQYF. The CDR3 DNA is TGTGCCATCAGGTCAGACAGGGGGTCCTCCTACGAGCAGTACTTC.

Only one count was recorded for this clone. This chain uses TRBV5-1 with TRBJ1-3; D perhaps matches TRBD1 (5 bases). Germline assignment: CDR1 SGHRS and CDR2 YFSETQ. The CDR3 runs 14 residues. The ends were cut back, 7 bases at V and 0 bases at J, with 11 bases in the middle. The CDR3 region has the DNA TGCGCCAGCTCCAGCGGGACCTCTGGAAACACCATATATTTT. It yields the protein CASSSGTSGNTIYF.

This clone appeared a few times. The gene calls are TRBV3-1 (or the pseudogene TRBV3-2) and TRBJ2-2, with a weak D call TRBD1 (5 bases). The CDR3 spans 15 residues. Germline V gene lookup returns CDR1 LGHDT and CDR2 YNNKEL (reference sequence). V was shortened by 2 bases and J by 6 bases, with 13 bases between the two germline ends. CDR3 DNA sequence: TGTGCCAGCAGCCAAATCCAGGGCATCGCCGGGGAGCTGTTTTTT. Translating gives CASSQIQGIAGELFF.

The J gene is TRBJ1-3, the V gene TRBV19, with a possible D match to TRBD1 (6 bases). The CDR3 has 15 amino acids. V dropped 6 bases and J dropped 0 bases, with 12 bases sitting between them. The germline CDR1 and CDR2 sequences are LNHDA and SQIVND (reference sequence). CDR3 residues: CASRSDRSSGNTIYF. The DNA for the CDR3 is TGTGCCAGTAGATCAGACAGGAGCTCTGGAAACACCATATATTTT.

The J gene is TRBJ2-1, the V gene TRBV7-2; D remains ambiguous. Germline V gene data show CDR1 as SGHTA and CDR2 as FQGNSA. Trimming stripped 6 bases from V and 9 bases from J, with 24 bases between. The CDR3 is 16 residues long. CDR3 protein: CASRPTRVERGSEQFF. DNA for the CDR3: TGTGCCAGCAGACCAACTCGGGTTGAACGTGGTAGTGAGCAGTTCTTC.

CDR3 in DNA: TGTGCCAGCAGCTCCCGACAGGGTGGAGATACGCAGTATTTT. Protein: CASSSRQGGDTQYF. The rearrangement uses TRBV5-6 and TRBJ2-3; 7 bases are shared with TRBD1. The CDR3 spans 14 residues. The ends lost 3 bases at V and 5 bases at J; junction bases unmatched: 6. CDR1 is SGHDT, CDR2 YYEEEE, per germline.

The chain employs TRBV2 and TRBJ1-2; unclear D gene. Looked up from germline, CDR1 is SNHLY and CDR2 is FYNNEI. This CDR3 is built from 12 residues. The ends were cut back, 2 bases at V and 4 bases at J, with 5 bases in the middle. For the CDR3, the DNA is TGTGCCAGCAGTGAAATTCTCTATGGCTACACCTTC. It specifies CASSEILYGYTF.

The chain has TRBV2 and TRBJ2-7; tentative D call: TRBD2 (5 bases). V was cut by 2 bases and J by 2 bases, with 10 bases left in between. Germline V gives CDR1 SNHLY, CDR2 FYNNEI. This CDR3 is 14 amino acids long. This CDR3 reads CASSEREQTYEQYF. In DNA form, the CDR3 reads TGTGCCAGCAGTGAACGGGAACAGACCTACGAGCAGTACTTC.